This T cell receptor beta chain is drawn from a study of blood T cells in healthy people across ages. Next came a second PCR, run for about 6 to 11 cycles, which used a sample-barcoded 5' primer along with a J-beta primer mix. In TCRdb, the 5' RACE reads were re-called with MiXCR into one record per CDR3 protein. The sample has 1.5 million to 2 million distinct CDR3 sequences; 28% are singletons. General study results and limits: Per million T cells, the diversity of TCR beta decreased roughly linearly as age advanced.

About this clonotype: Its antigen is as yet unknown.

Germline V lookup: CDR1 DFQATT, CDR2 SNEGSKA (reference sequence). With V trimmed by 3 bases and J by 4 bases, 4 bases remained unmatched. There are 13 residues in the CDR3. The specimen sequenced was blood. The sequence was collected from a woman under 40 in good health. The V and J genes are TRBV20-1 and TRBJ1-1; 8 bases match TRBD1. This CDR3 is CSASWTGSTEAFF. The CDR3 DNA is TGCAGTGCTAGCTGGACAGGGAGCACTGAAGCTTTCTTT.